These 24 T cell receptor beta chains came from one sample sequenced in a study of CD4 T cells in relation to SARS-CoV-2 and coronaviruses (dated by TCRdb to about 2021). The library relied on the immunoSEQ multiplex PCR assay. In its TCRdb copy, this immuneACCESS table keeps in-frame sequences only and misses some clones. Where compared with another copy, unresolved V genes explain less than half of these, and the others have no known cause. The table for this sample lists approximately 60,000 clones; roughly 94% of them were counted only once. Roughly 0.4% of the sample comes from the top ten. Material: naive CD4+ T cells from PBMCs. Explained via the paper, the cell subset or site label denotes: naive CD4+ T cells isolated by negative enrichment. The receptors originated from an adult with COVID-19.

V usage is TRBV4-2 and J usage is TRBJ2-1; a possible D gene is TRBD1 (6 bases). Germline CDR1 reads LGHNA; CDR2 reads YNFKEQ. The length of the CDR3 is 20 residues. Trimming removed 2 bases at V and 0 bases at J, with 23 bases between. The CDR3: CASSQTRGGARRFSYNEQFF. CDR3 DNA sequence: TGTGCCAGCAGCCAAACCCGAGGGGGAGCCCGAAGGTTCTCCTACAATGAGCAGTTCTTC.

This chain links TRBV7-2 with TRBJ2-3; 10 nucleotides agree with TRBD2. The germline V gene encodes CDR1 SGHTA and CDR2 FQGNSA. The CDR3 has 16 amino acids. The ends lost 0 bases at V and 4 bases at J; junction bases unmatched: 4. CDR3 nucleotides: TGTGCCAGCAGCTTAGCACCTAGCGGGAGTTCAGATACGCAGTATTTT. Protein sequence: CASSLAPSGSSDTQYF.

V gene TRBV28 combines with J gene TRBJ2-5; D unclear. Trimming took 3 bases from V and 0 from J, leaving 5 bases between them. Germline lookup yields CDR1 MDHEN and CDR2 SYDVKM. The length of the CDR3 is 13 residues. The CDR3 loop reads CASSLVHQETQYF. In nucleotides, the CDR3 is TGTGCCAGCAGTTTGGTGCACCAAGAGACCCAGTACTTC.

The chain uses TRBV27 and TRBJ2-7; the D is unclear. The CDR3 sequence is 15 residues long. Between the trimmed V and J ends, which lost 4 bases and 0 bases, there was a span of 13 bases. Germline V gene data show CDR1 as MNHEY and CDR2 as SMNVEV (reference sequence). In DNA form, the CDR3 reads TGTGCCAGCAGTTCTAAACTTGAGAGCTCCTACGAGCAGTACTTC. Translation gives CASSSKLESSYEQYF.

The rearrangement joins TRBV3-1 (or the pseudogene TRBV3-2) to TRBJ1-1, with D possibly being TRBD1 (6 bases). This CDR3 has 15 residues. Per germline, CDR1 LGHDT and CDR2 YNNKEL (reference sequence). The ends were cut back, 4 bases at V and 8 bases at J, with 20 bases in the middle. This CDR3 reads CASSPPTGEFQEAFF. For the CDR3, the DNA is TGTGCCAGCAGCCCTCCGACAGGCGAGTTTCAAGAAGCTTTCTTT.

The chain recombines TRBV10-2 with TRBJ1-1; D is unclear. Trimming took 2 bases from V and 6 from J, leaving 7 bases between them. Germline CDR1 reads WSHSY; CDR2 reads SAAADI. There are 12 residues in the CDR3. CDR3 region: CASSEEGPEAFF. The CDR3 DNA sequence: TGCGCCAGCAGTGAGGAGGGTCCTGAAGCTTTCTTT.

V usage is TRBV5-1 and J usage is TRBJ2-7; D unclear. The CDR3 is made up of 12 amino acids. CDR1 and CDR2 from the germline V gene are SGHRS and YFSETQ. The V end lost 0 bases, the J end lost 7 bases, and 8 bases lay between the germline ends. The CDR3: CASSLAPGEQYF. As DNA, the CDR3 is TGCGCCAGCAGCTTGGCCCCTGGGGAGCAGTACTTC.

This sequence joins TRBV6-5 and TRBJ2-6; a possible D gene is TRBD1 (6 bases). The V gene's germline CDR1 is MNHEY and CDR2 SVGAGI. V gave up 7 bases and J gave up 6 bases, with 13 bases separating them. The CDR3 has 14 residues. CDR3 region: CASNRDNVANVLTF. The CDR3 DNA follows: TGTGCCAGCAATAGGGACAATGTGGCCAACGTCCTGACTTTC.

V and J are TRBV6-5 and TRBJ1-1, with 7 bases aligning to TRBD1. V gave up 6 bases and J gave up 1 base; unmatched junction bases: 5. Germline CDR1 reads MNHEY; CDR2 reads SVGAGI. The length of the CDR3 is 14 residues. In DNA form, the CDR3 reads TGTGCCAGCAGCAGACAGGGCCCGAACACTGAAGCTTTCTTT. Encoded protein: CASSRQGPNTEAFF.

V is TRBV4-1 and J is TRBJ2-3, with TRBD2 matching 7 bases. Germline CDR1 reads MGHRA; CDR2 reads YSYEKL. This CDR3 contains 17 residues. V lost 0 bases and J lost 2; bases outside the gene matches: 8. The CDR3 here is CASSQERASGDTDTQYF. DNA for the CDR3: TGCGCCAGCAGCCAAGAAAGGGCTAGCGGAGACACAGATACGCAGTATTTT.

This chain links TRBV5-1 with TRBJ2-3; TRBD1 matches at 10 bases. The germline gives CDR1 SGHRS, CDR2 YFSETQ. The V segment lost 3 bases and the J segment 0 bases; nucleotides outside the gene matches: 1. The CDR3 spans 15 residues. CDR3 sequence reads: CASSWTGGSTDTQYF. The CDR3 region has the DNA TGCGCCAGCAGCTGGACAGGGGGTAGCACAGATACGCAGTATTTT. The full variable domain, completed using reference TRBV5-1 and TRBJ2-3, is KAGVTQTPRYLIKTRGQQVTLSCSPISGHRSVSWYQQTPGQGLQFLFEYFSETQRNKGNFPGRFSGRQFSNSRSEMNVSTLELGDSALYLCASSWTGGSTDTQYFGPGTRLTVL.

The CDR3 DNA reads as TGTGCCAGCAGACAAAGGACAGGTTCCTACGAGCAGTACTTC. This sequence encodes CASRQRTGSYEQYF. The chain links TRBV3-1 (or the pseudogene TRBV3-2) to TRBJ2-7; 7 nucleotides line up with TRBD1. The germline V gene encodes CDR1 LGHDT and CDR2 YNNKEL (reference sequence). The ends lost 6 bases at V and 1 base at J; junction bases unmatched: 6. The CDR3 is made up of 14 amino acids.

The chain is built from TRBV5-1 and TRBJ2-7, with D maybe TRBD2 (6 bases). The CDR3 spans 15 residues. With 0 bases removed from V and 6 bases from J, the gap between germline ends came to 16 bases. Germline V lookup: CDR1 SGHRS, CDR2 YFSETQ. CDR3 nucleotides: TGCGCCAGCAGCTTGGAGGGACTGAAGAGCCTCGAGCAGTACTTC. It codes for CASSLEGLKSLEQYF.

The chain combines TRBV5-1 with TRBJ2-7; 9 bases are a match to TRBD2. The germline V gene has CDR1 SGHRS and CDR2 YFSETQ. Trimming removed 6 bases from V and 0 bases from J; junction bases left unmatched: 7. The CDR3 loop spans 15 amino acids. CDR3 sequence: CASNPLAGSSYEQYF. The CDR3 region has the DNA TGCGCCAGCAACCCTCTAGCGGGGTCCTCCTACGAGCAGTACTTC.

The chain links TRBV28 to TRBJ1-2; TRBD1 might be the D (6 bases). Trimming took off 2 bases at V and 5 bases at J, with 12 bases between the two ends. The CDR3 is 14 residues long. Germline assignment: CDR1 MDHEN and CDR2 SYDVKM. In nucleotides, the CDR3 is TGTGCCAGCAGTTTAAGCAGGGGATCGTATGGCTACACCTTC. Protein sequence: CASSLSRGSYGYTF.

V is TRBV29-1 and J is TRBJ2-3; TRBD1 matches at 9 bases. Germline CDR1 reads SQVTM; CDR2 reads ANQGSEA. Germline trimming cut 6 bases from V and 3 bases from J; bases unmatched to any gene: 10. The CDR3 runs 15 residues. The CDR3 reads CSVAGDRAVTDTQYF. In DNA, the CDR3 is TGCAGCGTAGCCGGGGACAGGGCTGTAACAGATACGCAGTATTTT.

The V and J genes are TRBV2 and TRBJ1-1; D might be TRBD1 (5 bases). The CDR3 runs to 16 residues. Trimming took off 4 bases at V and 2 bases at J, with 17 bases between the two ends. Germline CDR1 and CDR2: SNHLY and FYNNEI. This CDR3 reads CASSASLRTPNTEAFF. The DNA for the CDR3 is TGTGCCAGCAGTGCCTCGCTCCGGACACCAAACACTGAAGCTTTCTTT.

The chain couples TRBV18 to TRBJ2-1; D is undetermined. Germline values: CDR1 KGHSH, CDR2 LQKENI. V was clipped by 8 bases and J by 7 bases, with 12 bases between them. This CDR3 is 12 amino acids long. The CDR3 DNA reads TGTGCCAGCACAATAGCCTCGAATGAGCAGTTCTTC. As protein: CASTIASNEQFF.

The chain combines TRBV6-2 or TRBV6-3 with TRBJ2-7, with D perhaps given as TRBD1 or TRBD2 (5 bases each). Between the trimmed V and J ends, which lost 5 bases and 0 bases, there was a span of 14 bases. The CDR3 consists of 15 residues. The germline V gene has CDR1 MNHEY and CDR2 SVGEGT. CDR3 DNA: TGTGCCAGCAGTAGGATAACAGGACTCTCCTACGAGCAGTACTTC. This gives the protein CASSRITGLSYEQYF.

J is TRBJ1-1 and V is TRBV13; D not certain. V lost 3 bases, J lost 4 bases, and 9 bases lay in between. CDR1 PRHDT and CDR2 FYEKMQ come from the germline V gene (reference sequence). The CDR3 is 13 amino acids. The CDR3 protein is CASSFPRGTEAFF. The CDR3 DNA sequence: TGTGCCAGCAGCTTCCCCCGGGGCACTGAAGCTTTCTTT.

J is TRBJ2-5 and V is TRBV20-1; D gene ambiguous. Germline V gene data show CDR1 as DFQATT and CDR2 as SNEGSKA (reference sequence). The CDR3 extends over 11 amino acids. V dropped 5 bases and J dropped 3 bases, with 7 bases sitting between them. The CDR3 sequence is CSAAAEETQYF. In DNA form, the CDR3 reads TGCAGTGCTGCCGCCGAAGAGACCCAGTACTTC.

The V and J genes are TRBV6-5 and TRBJ2-7; maybe TRBD1 (6 bases). The CDR3 spans 13 residues. Germline V gene sequence: CDR1 MNHEY, CDR2 SVGAGI. Trimming left V 6 bases short and J 6 bases short, with 15 bases between. CDR3 DNA sequence: TGTGCCAGCAGCAGGGGTATGGGTGCCGAGCAGTACTTC. This encodes CASSRGMGAEQYF.

The V call is TRBV19, the J call TRBJ2-1; D unclear. Trimming took off 5 bases at V and 8 bases at J, with 10 bases between the two ends. CDR1 and CDR2 from the germline V gene are LNHDA and SQIVND (reference sequence). The CDR3 has 12 residues. CDR3 DNA sequence: TGTGCCAGTAGTCCCTCCCAGGATGAGCAGTTCTTC. Residues: CASSPSQDEQFF. The complete variable domain, with remaining parts taken from reference TRBV19 and TRBJ2-1, reads DGGITQSPKYLFRKEGQNVTLSCEQNLNHDAMYWYRQDPGQGLRLIYYSQIVNDFQKGDIAEGYSVSREKKESFPLTVTSAQKNPTAFYLCASSPSQDEQFFGPGTRLTVL.

The chain uses TRBV18 and TRBJ2-2, with TRBD1 matching 10 bases. Trimming cost V 4 bases and J 7 bases; bases outside gene matches: 9. The CDR3 extends over 16 amino acids. CDR1 and CDR2 (germline): KGHSH, LQKENI. DNA for the CDR3: TGTGCCAGCTCACTAAGACAGGGGGCTTTCGGCGGGGAGCTGTTTTTT. Translated, it gives CASSLRQGAFGGELFF. The variable domain in full, completed from reference TRBV18 and TRBJ2-2, reads NAGVMQNPRHLVRRRGQEARLRCSPMKGHSHVYWYRQLPEEGLKFMVYLQKENIIDESGMPKERFSAEFPKEGPSILRIQQVVRGDSAAYFCASSLRQGAFGGELFFGEGSRLTVL.